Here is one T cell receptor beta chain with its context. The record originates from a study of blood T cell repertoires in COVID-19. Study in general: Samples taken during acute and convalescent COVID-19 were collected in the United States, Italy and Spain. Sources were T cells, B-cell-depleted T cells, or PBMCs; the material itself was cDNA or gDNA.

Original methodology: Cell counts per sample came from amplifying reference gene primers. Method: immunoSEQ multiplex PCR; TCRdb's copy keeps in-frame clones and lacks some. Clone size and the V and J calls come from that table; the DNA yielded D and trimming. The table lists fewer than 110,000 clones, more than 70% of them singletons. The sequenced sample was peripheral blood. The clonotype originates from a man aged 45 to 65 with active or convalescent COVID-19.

The CDR3 nucleotides are TGCGCCAGCAGCTGGGGGCAGGGGCACTCTGAAGCTTTCTTT. Amino acids: CASSWGQGHSEAFF. V gene TRBV5-1 combines with J gene TRBJ1-1, with a possible D match to TRBD1 (6 bases). In germline, CDR1 is SGHRS, CDR2 YFSETQ. Trimming cost V 3 bases and J 6 bases, with 15 bases left between them. The CDR3 is made up of 14 amino acids.